This TCR beta chain appears in the sequencing data of a study of shared clonotypes between healthy human individuals (dated by TCRdb to 2018 to 2021). About the full investigation: The cohort comprised a couple of women and a few men aged 18 to 49 years. Per donor, three plates each were used for CD4 naive and CD4 memory, two for CD8 naive, and one for CD8 memory. Blood TCR repertoires of roughly five healthy adults were deeply sequenced to estimate repertoire size and the extent of clonotype sharing between individuals. To increase sequencing depth and limit assay-specific biases, TCR repertoire library preparation and sequencing were carried out by different laboratories using diverse techniques. Leukapheresis yielded between about 0.85 and 9.5 billion PBMCs per donor. Overall study results and their limits: Naive subsets generally had larger estimated clonotype richness than memory subsets did. Compared with non-shared clonotypes, the clonotypes found in all four sorted-subset donors had higher generation probabilities. Sampling was limited to blood, and TCR repertoires in tissue likely differ from TCR repertoires in blood. Because the study included only a small number of donors, the genetic and exposure-history diversity represented was limited. Based on pairwise subsampling, the degree of clonotype sharing among donors was expected to be affected by sequencing depth. Across several donors, 4.5% to 6.5% of naive CD4, over 3% of naive CD8, around 2.1% of memory CD4, and 0.4% to 0.45% of memory CD8 clonotypes were shared. Rarefaction of sorted-subset datasets indicated incomplete sequencing despite the large sequencing depth.

The germline V gene encodes CDR1 SEHNR and CDR2 FQNEAQ (reference sequence). Between the V and J ends, shortened by 5 bases and 3 bases respectively, the junction contains 14 bases. The cysteine opens and the phenylalanine closes a CDR3 of 14 amino acids. Only the CDR3 DNA stays, 42 bases, in frame from base 1. Using the deep immunoSEQ assay, multiplex PCR amplified TCR CDR3 regions from genomic DNA. Extracted genomic DNA from each cell subset was spread evenly across all wells of several immunoSEQ 96-well plates, with each plate serving as a replicate. Each replicate PCR for sorted subsets received about 180 ng genomic DNA, equal to tens of thousands of T cell genomes. Purified libraries were measured with a Qubit 3.0 fluorometer, size-checked on a Bioanalyzer 2100, and measured again with the KAPA Library Quantification kit. Every immunoSEQ 96-well plate was sequenced on a dedicated single-read 150-cycle Illumina NextSeq 550 flow cell. For the original study's pipeline: The immunoSEQ output contained only junctional sequences without quality scores, so filtering could not match that applied to full-length reads. To assign V/J genes and CDR3, sequences were annotated against IMGT germline references using PyIR, a Python wrapper for IgBLAST v1.9. Any read was removed if the V/J assignment was weak (E-value above 1e-6), the CDR3 was missing, or the read contained stop codons, out-of-frame junctions, or ambiguous translated residues. V3J clonotypes were defined as sequences sharing an identical inferred V gene, J gene, and CDR3 amino acid sequence. Percentage overlap between repertoires was computed as shared unique clonotypes divided by the size of the smaller repertoire. Three approaches were used to assess repertoire richness: RTK rarefaction, the Chao1 estimator, and Recon v2.1 estimates of unobserved clonotypes. For all TCRbeta clonotypes obtained by the gDNA method from a handful of donors, generation probabilities were computed with OLGA. What TCRdb holds here is the immuneACCESS table cut down to in-frame rearrangements. Part of the clones is not present; checked against another copy, under half of the missing clones reflect an unresolved V gene, and the others are unexplained. The V and J calls and the clone size are those of that table, but D and trimming were determined from the DNA. The sample has about 2.2 million clones on record, about 93% of them singletons. The ten largest make up 1.5% to 2% of the sample.

This clone has just one count. Its antigen target is currently unknown. No base quality values were provided; no much bigger clone lies one nucleotide off. CD8 naive samples were CD45RO-negative cells positively selected for CCR7, giving a CD45RA+CCR7+ population that excluded TemRA cells. The donors were healthy, HIV-negative adults with no recently reported acute infections or vaccinations. Every donor was a Caucasian adult living in Nashville, Tennessee, USA. Blood was collected by leukapheresis, and PBMCs were isolated by Ficoll-Histopaque density gradient centrifugation and then cryopreserved in liquid nitrogen vapor phase. Purity and quantity of every magnetically sorted T cell population were checked by analytical flow cytometry. Genomic DNA was isolated from each sorted fraction and quantified by UV absorbance on a Nanodrop 2000c.

The chain is made from TRBV7-9 and TRBJ2-7; tentative D gene TRBD1, with 5 bases matching. The clonotype comes from a man between 18 and 29 years old in good health. Some clones in this sample may be carry-over from other donors' samples. Sample: naive CD8+ T cells from PBMCs. The cell subset or site label corresponds to: CD45RA+CCR7+. The CDR3 region has the sequence CASSQKDTIYEQYF. The DNA is as follows: TGTGCCAGCAGCCAGAAGGACACCATCTACGAGCAGTACTTC.